This T cell receptor (beta chain) was retrieved from a study of blood T cell repertoires in COVID-19. Study in general: COVID-19 samples, acute and convalescent, were from the United States, Italy and Spain. T cells, B-cell-depleted T cells, or PBMCs supplied cDNA or gDNA.

There are a few counts of this clone. The germline V gene encodes CDR1 MNHEY and CDR2 SVGEGT. Trimming removed 0 bases from V and 2 bases from J, with 11 bases in between. The CDR3 has 15 amino acids. In the authors' workflow: Amplification of reference gene primers was used by the study to estimate nucleated cell counts. Assay used: immunoSEQ multiplex PCR; TCRdb lists only in-frame clones, some missing. The DNA gave D and trimming, while V, J and clone size come from that table. The sample records over 250,000 clones, roughly 85% being singletons. V usage is TRBV6-2 or TRBV6-3 and J usage is TRBJ2-7, with D maybe TRBD2 (6 bases). Sequencing input: peripheral blood. The clonotype originates from a human donor in a cohort sampled during active COVID-19. CDR3: CASSYSAREAYEQYF. The CDR3 DNA is TGTGCCAGCAGTTACTCGGCCAGGGAGGCCTACGAGCAGTACTTC.